Reported below is one T cell receptor beta chain. The antigen remains unidentified. This specimen comes from a study of T cell responses to AZD1222 COVID-19 vaccine. Broader study findings: Spike-specific TCRs gained breadth and depth after people received two AZD1222 doses. Most donors were white British and more were female, and clonal diversity was possibly underestimated. Just a handful of people given AZD1222 tested seropositive at baseline. Vaccine-related CD4 TCRs covered spike, predominating at 160-218 and 743-854.

Germline values: CDR1 MDHEN, CDR2 SYDVKM. The CDR3 contains 14 residues. The ends were cut back, 7 bases at V and 4 bases at J, with 13 bases in the middle. This table comes from immunoSEQ multiplex PCR, and its TCRdb copy is limited to in-frame clones, with some not included. The sample carries 160,000 or so clones, just under 90% recorded once. The TCR originated in an adult who received the MenACWY meningococcal vaccine as a control. J is TRBJ2-2 and V is TRBV28; tentatively, D is TRBD1 or TRBD2 (6 bases each). The specimen comprised peripheral blood, sampled 28 days after the second dose of the MenACWY control vaccine. Written as DNA, the CDR3 is TGTGCCAGCATGTCCGGGGGCGGCACCGGGGAGCTGTTTTTT. Residues: CASMSGGGTGELFF.